The rows below give T cell receptor beta chains drawn from one sample of a study of spatial heterogeneity in lung cancer. TCRdb re-called the 5' RACE reads through MiXCR, storing one row per CDR3 protein. Among some 96,000 distinct CDR3 sequences listed, around 4.8% were seen once. This specimen was lung tumor tissue, taken at surgery. The receptors shown here come from a male donor with early-stage non-small cell lung cancer. Each CDR3 is given with its conserved first and last residue. The order of the fields is D gene, J gene, clone size, V gene, CDR3 DNA, CDR3 protein. The D gene is left open where the match is weak. Expanded clones are given a class, and other clones once, few, many or no size at all.

>.|TRBJ2-1|many|TRBV11-2
TGTGCCAGCAGCCTACTAAGTAAGCGGGAGCAGTTCTTC
CASSLLSKREQFF
>TRBD2|TRBJ2-1|many|TRBV3-1
TGTGCCAGCAGCCTAGGACTAGCGGGAGCAAGTGAGCAGTTCTTC
CASSLGLAGASEQFF
>.|TRBJ2-3|many|TRBV4-1
TGCGCCAGCAGCCAAGAAATGCCGGGCCACAGGCTACAGTATTTT
CASSQEMPGHRLQYF
>TRBD1|TRBJ1-2|few|TRBV27
TGTGCCAGCAGTCGATCGGTCAGGGGGCAGGGTGGCTACACCTTC
CASSRSVRGQGGYTF
>.|TRBJ2-5|few|TRBV4-1
TGCGCCAGCAGCCAAGCAGGGACCCAGTACTTC
CASSQAGTQYF
>.|TRBJ2-4|.|TRBV5-6
TGTGCCAGCAGCTTGATGGGGGAGGCCAAAAACATTCAGTACTTC
CASSLMGEAKNIQYF
>.|TRBJ2-5|.|TRBV5-5
TGTGCCAGCAGCCCGGCGTGGGGCAGGCCGTACCAAGAGACCCAGTACTTC
CASSPAWGRPYQETQYF
>.|TRBJ1-1|many|TRBV27
TGTGCCAGCAGCTGGAGCAGGACCACTGAAGCTTTCTTT
CASSWSRTTEAFF
>.|TRBJ2-3|many|TRBV5-1
TGCGCCAGCAGCGGGGGGACAGCCACAGATACGCAGTATTTT
CASSGGTATDTQYF
>.|TRBJ2-3|.|TRBV28
TGTGCCAGCAGTTTTCCAGGGGCTACCACAGATACGCAGTATTTT
CASSFPGATTDTQYF
>.|TRBJ1-2|many|TRBV18
TGTGCCAGCTCGCCTGACAGGAACTATGGCTACACCTTC
CASSPDRNYGYTF
>TRBD1|TRBJ2-7|.|TRBV4-1
TGCGCCAGCAGCCGAGAGAGGACAGGGGCCGGCTACGAGCAGTACTTC
CASSRERTGAGYEQYF
>.|TRBJ2-2|many|TRBV6-1
TGTGCCAGTCCGAAACTTAGGGGATCGAGCACCGGGGAGCTGTTTTTT
CASPKLRGSSTGELFF
>.|TRBJ2-7|many|TRBV29-1
TGCAGCGTTGAAGCCGGGGACGACTACGAGCAGTACTTC
CSVEAGDDYEQYF
>.|TRBJ2-1|many|TRBV5-1
TGCGCCAGCAGCTTGGGTTCCTACAATGAGCAGTTCTTC
CASSLGSYNEQFF
>.|TRBJ2-2|many|TRBV9
TGTGCCAGCAGCGTGGGAGGAGGGGACACCGGGGAGCTGTTTTTT
CASSVGGGDTGELFF
>.|TRBJ2-7|many|TRBV6-6
TGTGCCAGCAGTTTGGGGGCACCAATATACGAGCAGTACTTC
CASSLGAPIYEQYF
>.|TRBJ2-1|many|TRBV7-9
TGTGCCAGCAGCGCACGCGGGACAGAGTACAATGAGCAGTTCTTC
CASSARGTEYNEQFF
>.|TRBJ1-6|few|TRBV30
TGTGCCTACCAGCCGCTCTATAATTCACCCCTCCACTTT
CAYQPLYNSPLHF
>TRBD1|TRBJ2-5|many|TRBV5-1
TGCGCCAGCAGCCGAGGGACAGAACAAGAGACCCAGTACTTC
CASSRGTEQETQYF
>TRBD1|TRBJ1-1|many|TRBV6-2/TRBV6-3
TGTGCCAGCAGTTTCCAGACAGGGACCCTGAACACTGAAGCTTTCTTT
CASSFQTGTLNTEAFF
>.|TRBJ1-5|many|TRBV24-1
TGTGCCACCAGTGATTCTACCGGATATAGCAATCAGCCCCAGCATTTT
CATSDSTGYSNQPQHF
>.|TRBJ1-1|many|TRBV20-1
TGCAGTGCTAGAGAAAACGGCAGTGGGGCTGAAGCTTTCTTT
CSARENGSGAEAFF
>.|TRBJ2-5|many|TRBV28
TGTGCCAGCAGTTTGGGCTCACTTCCCCCGTACCAAGAGACCCAGTACTTC
CASSLGSLPPYQETQYF
>TRBD1|TRBJ2-7|many|TRBV28
TGTGCCAGCAGTACATTGACAGGGTACTCCTACGAGCAGTACTTC
CASSTLTGYSYEQYF
>.|TRBJ1-5|many|TRBV6-1
TGTGCCAGCAGTGAGCAAGGGTTGGCACTCAATCAGCCCCAGCATTTT
CASSEQGLALNQPQHF
>.|TRBJ2-7|.|TRBV28
TGTGCCAGCAGTTCGACGGGGGACAGAGGGGGCTACGAGCAGTACTTC
CASSSTGDRGGYEQYF